The 13 T cell receptor beta chains below were found in one sample sequenced in a study of T cell responses to AZD1222 COVID-19 vaccine. Data came from immunoSEQ multiplex PCR; TCRdb stores just in-frame clones and leaves some out. Of some 100,000 clones listed, approximately 90% are singletons. The sequencing used peripheral blood, collected 28 days after the second AZD1222 dose. The receptors were gathered from an adult who received the AZD1222 COVID-19 vaccine.

The chain employs TRBV6-2 or TRBV6-3 and TRBJ1-1, with no clear D. Germline CDR1 is MNHEY and CDR2 is SVGEGT. Trimming shortened V by 2 bases and J by 2 bases, and 9 bases separated the two germline ends. This CDR3 has 14 residues. CDR3 loop: CASSYNTANTEAFF. The CDR3 nucleotides are TGTGCCAGCAGTTACAACACAGCTAACACTGAAGCTTTCTTT.

CDR3 DNA sequence: TGTGCCAGCAGCTATCCGGGGCAGGGGACCCAGTACTTC. It codes for CASSYPGQGTQYF. V is TRBV27 and J is TRBJ2-5; D possibly matches TRBD1 or TRBD2 (5 bases each). This CDR3 has 13 amino acids. Per germline, CDR1 MNHEY and CDR2 SMNVEV (reference sequence). V was pared by 6 bases and J by 7 bases, with 15 bases between.

This clone appeared a single time. The genes are TRBV5-6 and TRBJ2-7; D call uncertain. The V gene lost 0 bases and the J gene lost 7 bases, with 14 bases spanning the gap. The germline CDR1 and CDR2 sequences are SGHDT and YYEEEE. The CDR3 is 14 residues long. The CDR3 is CASSLDDEAGEQYF. In nucleotides, the CDR3 is TGTGCCAGCAGCTTGGATGATGAGGCTGGGGAGCAGTACTTC.

The chain carries TRBV5-6 and TRBJ1-5, with 8 nucleotides matching TRBD1. CDR1 is SGHDT, CDR2 YYEEEE, per germline. The CDR3 extends over 15 amino acids. The junction had 5 bases not matched to a gene; V was cut back by 1 base and J by 5 bases. The CDR3, as DNA: TGTGCCAGCAGCTTGAGAGGGACAGGAGATCAGCCCCAGCATTTT. Translation: CASSLRGTGDQPQHF.

A remark on this clone: Because the CDR3's place on the DNA is in doubt, the DNA is left out and the CDR3 is given as listed by TCRdb. This rearrangement joins TRBV12-1 to TRBJ2-5. TRBV12-1 is a pseudogene locus. With termini counted, the CDR3 has 18 amino acids. The CDR3: CASSFCVAQGIIWETQYF.

V and J are TRBV27 and TRBJ2-7; D assignment may be TRBD1 or TRBD2 (6 bases each). The CDR3 covers 13 residues. Trimming removed 3 bases at V and 5 bases at J, with 11 bases between. Germline CDR1 reads MNHEY; CDR2 reads SMNVEV (reference sequence). CDR3: CASSFVGGHEQYF. Here the CDR3 DNA reads TGTGCCAGCAGTTTCGTGGGGGGCCACGAGCAGTACTTC.

This sequence joins TRBV3-1 (or the pseudogene TRBV3-2) and TRBJ2-6, with a weak D call TRBD1 (5 bases). Germline-derived CDR1 and CDR2 are LGHDT and YNNKEL (reference sequence). CDR3 length: 14 residues. The V gene lost 1 base and the J gene lost 9 bases, with 10 bases spanning the gap. The CDR3 loop is CASSQGSGINVLTF. In nucleotides, the CDR3 is TGTGCCAGCAGCCAAGGTTCAGGGATCAACGTCCTGACTTTC.

V and J are TRBV5-4 and TRBJ2-3; 10 bases are shared with TRBD2. Germline loops: CDR1 SGHNT, CDR2 YYREEE (reference sequence). V lost 2 bases and J lost 1; bases outside the gene matches: 4. The length of the CDR3 is 16 residues. DNA for the CDR3: TGTGCCAGCAGCTTTGGGCTAGCGGGGGGCACAGATACGCAGTATTTT. Translation: CASSFGLAGGTDTQYF.

This chain uses TRBV30 with TRBJ2-1; D is ambiguous. The CDR3 spans 14 residues. Per germline, CDR1 GTSNPN and CDR2 SVGIG (reference sequence). V lost 2 bases, J lost 9 bases, and 17 bases lay in between. The CDR3 region is CAWSRDGGTFEQFF. The DNA of the CDR3 is TGTGCCTGGAGTAGAGACGGTGGCACATTTGAGCAGTTCTTC.

For the CDR3, the DNA is TGTGCCAGCAGACCCGCCGGGGGCCAGAATCAGCCCCAGCATTTT. The encoded protein is CASRPAGGQNQPQHF. The chain is built from TRBV2 and TRBJ1-5; tentative D call: TRBD1 (6 bases). Looked up from germline, CDR1 is SNHLY and CDR2 is FYNNEI. CDR3 size: 15 residues. Trimming took 6 bases from V and 4 from J, leaving 16 bases between them.

The chain employs TRBV19 and TRBJ2-1, with no clear D. Germline CDR1 LNHDA, CDR2 SQIVND (reference sequence). The germline V and J ends were trimmed by 3 bases and 4 bases, with 16 bases remaining between them. The CDR3 contains 16 residues. Here the CDR3 DNA reads TGTGCCAGTAGTATTAGGCTTGACGGACGATACAATGAGCAGTTCTTC. Translation: CASSIRLDGRYNEQFF.

V usage is TRBV19 and J usage is TRBJ1-6, with TRBD1 matching 7 bases. Germline V gives CDR1 LNHDA, CDR2 SQIVND (reference sequence). CDR3 size: 15 residues. The V gene end was trimmed by 4 bases and the J gene end by 5 bases; junction bases not matched to a gene: 5. The CDR3, as DNA: TGTGCCAGTAGTACTGGGGGACAGCATAATTCACCCCTCCACTTT. Amino acids: CASSTGGQHNSPLHF.

About this clone itself: The junction departs from the called germline gene at one end, perhaps through a read error. This rearrangement joins TRBV13 to TRBJ1-4; D remains ambiguous. Germline V lookup: CDR1 PRHDT, CDR2 FYEKMQ (reference sequence). The CDR3 contains 12 residues. Here the CDR3 DNA reads TGTGCCAGCAGCTTAGGCGTCGCAAGCCGTAGGTTT. Residues: CASSLGVASRRF.